This T cell receptor (beta chain) was observed in a study of T cells in Graves' hyperthyroidism and ophthalmopathy. Trimming pared 3 bases from V and 4 bases from J, leaving 8 bases between. CDR1 is SGHRS and CDR2 is YFSETQ in the germline V gene. CDR3 size: 12 residues. TCR beta CDR3 sequences were amplified from RNA transcripts. The primer set for the first-round RT-PCR of the TCR CDR3 was HTBI. A single record per CDR3 protein comes from TCRdb applying MiXCR to the multiplex PCR reads. The top ten hold 50% of the sample, which has under 250,000 distinct CDR3 sequences, 17% seen once. The sequencing sample was made of blood. This sequence originates from a man aged 45-65 years with Graves' hyperthyroidism. This chain connects TRBV5-1 to TRBJ2-7; D might be TRBD1 (6 bases). CDR3 loop: CASSSGEYEQYF. The DNA of the CDR3 is TGCGCCAGCAGCTCAGGGGAGTACGAGCAGTACTTC.